Below, 19 T cell receptor beta chains from the same sample are listed, as sequenced in a study of blood T cell repertoires in COVID-19. The data were produced by immunoSEQ multiplex PCR, yet TCRdb's version contains in-frame clones alone and is incomplete. The repertoire holds 150,000 to 250,000 clones, with approximately 80% as singletons. Specimen: PBMCs or T cells enriched from blood (not recorded which). These receptors were obtained from a man aged 40-50 years who had recovered from COVID-19.

This rearrangement joins TRBV5-1 to TRBJ1-4; perhaps TRBD1 as D (6 bases). V lost 2 bases to trimming and J lost 5 bases, with 13 bases between them. This CDR3 has 15 residues. Germline CDR1 SGHRS, CDR2 YFSETQ. For the CDR3, the DNA is TGCGCCAGCAGCTTAAACAGGGTGGGCAATGAAAAACTGTTTTTT. Encoded protein: CASSLNRVGNEKLFF.

The J gene is TRBJ1-1, the V gene TRBV15, with no clear D. This CDR3 has 12 residues. Trimming removed 4 bases from V and 5 bases from J, with 8 bases in between. Per germline, CDR1 LNHNV and CDR2 YYDKDF (reference sequence). CDR3 protein: CATSNGRTEAFF. The CDR3 DNA reads as TGTGCCACCAGCAATGGTAGAACTGAAGCTTTCTTT. The variable domain in full, completed from reference TRBV15 and TRBJ1-1, reads DAMVIQNPRYQVTQFGKPVTLSCSQTLNHNVMYWYQQKSSQAPKLLFHYYDKDFNNEADTPDNFQSRRPNTSFCFLDIRSPGLGDTAMYLCATSNGRTEAFFGQGTRLTVV.

This clone was found a few times. The V gene is TRBV7-2, the J gene TRBJ2-3; 8 bases are a match to TRBD2. The junction had 9 bases not matched to a gene; V was cut back by 4 bases and J by 6 bases. This CDR3 contains 15 residues. Germline loops: CDR1 SGHTA, CDR2 FQGNSA. As DNA, the CDR3 is TGTGCCAGCAGCTCGCCCCGGACTAGCTCTGATACGCAGTATTTT. Translating it yields CASSSPRTSSDTQYF.

This clone was observed a few times. CDR3 amino acids: CASITGVGGYGYTF. The CDR3 nucleotides are TGTGCCAGCATCACGGGGGTTGGAGGCTATGGCTACACCTTC. The genes are TRBV2 and TRBJ1-2; perhaps TRBD1 as D (5 bases). The CDR3 is 14 residues long. Germline-derived CDR1 and CDR2 are SNHLY and FYNNEI. V was shortened by 7 bases and J by 4 bases, with 16 bases between the two germline ends.

The chain couples TRBV27 to TRBJ1-1; D is unclear. Trimming pared 10 bases from V and 7 bases from J, leaving 25 bases between. Per the germline V gene, CDR1 is MNHEY and CDR2 is SMNVEV (reference sequence). The CDR3 has 15 residues. CDR3 nucleotides: TGTGCCACCCCGCCCCGGGAATTGGGGAGAGGTGAAGCTTTCTTT. Translating it yields CATPPRELGRGEAFF.

This sequence joins TRBV7-2 and TRBJ2-1; 8 bases are a match to TRBD2. After removal of 5 bases from V and 5 bases from J, the junction contained 8 bases not matched to a gene. Germline V gene lookup returns CDR1 SGHTA and CDR2 FQGNSA. There are 15 residues in the CDR3. CDR3 nucleotide sequence: TGTGCCAGCAGCCCCAGCGGGAGTTGGAACAATGAGCAGTTCTTC. It translates to CASSPSGSWNNEQFF. Drawing the rest from reference TRBV7-2 and TRBJ2-1, the complete variable domain is GAGVSQSPSNKVTEKGKDVELRCDPISGHTALYWYRQSLGQGLEFLIYFQGNSAPDKSGLPSDRFSAERTGGSVSTLTIQRTQQEDSAVYLCASSPSGSWNNEQFFGPGTRLTVL.

In DNA form, the CDR3 reads TGTGCCAGCAGCTTAACCGGCGGGAGTTACAATGAGCAGTTCTTC. Protein product: CASSLTGGSYNEQFF. The chain carries TRBV7-8 and TRBJ2-1; 7 bases are shared with TRBD2. The germline CDR1 and CDR2 sequences are SGHVS and FQNEAQ. The junction had 5 bases not matched to a gene; V was cut back by 2 bases and J by 4 bases. CDR3 size: 15 residues.

V is TRBV20-1 and J is TRBJ1-2, with D uncertain. V lost 5 bases to trimming and J lost 10 bases, with 11 bases between them. Per the germline V gene, CDR1 is DFQATT and CDR2 is SNEGSKA (reference sequence). The CDR3 spans 10 residues. CDR3 amino acids: CSAPGRDYTF. CDR3 DNA: TGCAGTGCTCCGGGCCGGGACTACACCTTC.

The chain is built from TRBV6-1 and TRBJ1-5; the D is unclear. V lost 0 bases and J 1 base, leaving 10 bases between the germline ends. Germline V lookup: CDR1 MNHNS, CDR2 SASEGT. The CDR3 has 16 residues. CDR3 DNA: TGTGCCAGCAGTGAAGCGGCCCTCGGGAGCAATCAGCCCCAGCATTTT. Protein product: CASSEAALGSNQPQHF.

The chain uses TRBV25-1 and TRBJ1-1; D possibly corresponds to TRBD1 (6 bases). Germline V CDR1 and CDR2: MGHDK, SYGVNS. V was cut by 6 bases and J by 3 bases, with 11 bases left in between. This CDR3 has 13 residues. The CDR3 spells CASRMDRYTEAFF. The CDR3 DNA reads as TGTGCCAGCAGGATGGACAGATACACTGAAGCTTTCTTT.

J is TRBJ2-2 and V is TRBV24-1, with D hard to call. The CDR3 contains 14 residues. Germline values: CDR1 KGHDR, CDR2 SFDVKD. The V gene lost 5 bases and the J gene lost 3 bases, with 9 bases spanning the gap. The CDR3 here is CATSGRQYTGELFF. CDR3 nucleotides: TGTGCCACCAGTGGCAGACAATACACCGGGGAGCTGTTTTTT.

This clone came up a few times. V is TRBV28 and J is TRBJ1-5; no reliable D call. The CDR3 consists of 16 residues. Germline CDR1 is MDHEN and CDR2 is SYDVKM. Trimming took off 1 base at V and 0 bases at J, with 10 bases between the two ends. The CDR3 nucleotides read TGTGCCAGCAGTTTATCCCTCGCGGATAGCAATCAGCCCCAGCATTTT. As protein: CASSLSLADSNQPQHF.

This clone was seen a single time. V and J are TRBV18 and TRBJ1-2; D remains unclear. In germline, CDR1 is KGHSH, CDR2 LQKENI. This CDR3 spans 13 amino acids. V dropped 5 bases and J dropped 3 bases, with 10 bases sitting between them. The CDR3: CASSEGWDYGYTF. As DNA, the CDR3 is TGTGCCAGCTCAGAGGGCTGGGACTATGGCTACACCTTC.

The genes are TRBV5-1 and TRBJ2-2, with 7 bases matching TRBD2. V shed 3 bases, J shed 4 bases, and the junction held 9 bases outside the gene matches. Germline V gene lookup returns CDR1 SGHRS and CDR2 YFSETQ. This CDR3 comprises 16 residues. CDR3 amino acids: CASSWGGSGVTGELFF. In DNA, the CDR3 is TGCGCCAGCAGCTGGGGTGGAAGCGGGGTCACCGGGGAGCTGTTTTTT.

This chain uses TRBV30 with TRBJ1-6; D is perhaps TRBD1 (5 bases). The CDR3 is 13 residues long. Per the germline V gene, CDR1 is GTSNPN and CDR2 is SVGIG (reference sequence). For the CDR3, the DNA is TGTGTCGGACAAGGGCAGTCGAATTCACCCCTCCACTTT. It yields the protein CVGQGQSNSPLHF.

The rearrangement joins TRBV19 to TRBJ1-1; 8 bases match TRBD1. The V gene end was trimmed by 3 bases and the J gene end by 4 bases; junction bases not matched to a gene: 10. The CDR3 covers 16 residues. Per germline, CDR1 LNHDA and CDR2 SQIVND (reference sequence). The CDR3 region is CASSIVGQGGGTEAFF. In DNA form, the CDR3 reads TGTGCCAGTAGTATTGTCGGACAGGGTGGCGGCACTGAAGCTTTCTTT. The entire variable domain, with the rest obtained from reference TRBV19 and TRBJ1-1, is as follows: DGGITQSPKYLFRKEGQNVTLSCEQNLNHDAMYWYRQDPGQGLRLIYYSQIVNDFQKGDIAEGYSVSREKKESFPLTVTSAQKNPTAFYLCASSIVGQGGGTEAFFGQGTRLTVV.

This clone came up once. The rearrangement joins TRBV5-4 to TRBJ1-2; D is possibly TRBD1 (6 bases). The V end was cut by 4 bases, the J end by 4 bases, with 14 bases between. The CDR3 is made up of 14 amino acids. The V gene's germline CDR1 is SGHNT and CDR2 YYREEE (reference sequence). The CDR3 DNA sequence: TGTGCCAGCAGCCTGGCAGGGGCCGGCTATGGCTACACCTTC. It codes for CASSLAGAGYGYTF.

V usage is TRBV7-9 and J usage is TRBJ1-1, with 9 bases lining up with TRBD1. Germline-derived CDR1 and CDR2 are SEHNR and FQNEAQ (reference sequence). The V gene end was trimmed by 5 bases and the J gene end by 0 bases; junction bases not matched to a gene: 4. The CDR3 totals 15 residues. CDR3 residues: CASSPGDRVNTEAFF. The CDR3 nucleotides are TGTGCCAGCAGCCCAGGGGACAGGGTGAACACTGAAGCTTTCTTT.

This clone was counted a few times. This chain links TRBV6-4 with TRBJ1-2; tentative D call: TRBD1 (6 bases). Per the germline V gene, CDR1 is MRHNA and CDR2 is SNTAGT. V gave up 4 bases and J gave up 6 bases, with 12 bases separating them. This CDR3 region has 13 residues. The DNA for the CDR3 is TGTGCCAGCAGTGGGACAGATGGGGATGGCTACACCTTC. This gives the protein CASSGTDGDGYTF.